These T cell receptor beta chains were read from a single sample in a study of T cells after yellow fever vaccination. TCRdb processed the 5' RACE reads anew with MiXCR; each CDR3 protein has one entry. The table records some 400,000 distinct CDR3 sequences, roughly 6.1% of them present only once. Here the sequenced sample was PBMCs, taken 5 days after the yellow fever booster vaccination. The origin of the receptors is a man in his thirties or forties who received the YFV17D yellow fever vaccine. Each CDR3 is given with its conserved first and last residue. The order of the fields is J gene, clone size, D gene, V gene, CDR3 protein, CDR3 DNA. D genes are given only for firm matches. Size is omitted from some rows. Given values are once, few, many or a class for expanded clones.

>TRBJ2-2|few|NA|TRBV7-3
CASSRVTTGELFF
TGTGCCAGCAGTAGGGTAACAACCGGGGAGCTGTTTTTT
>TRBJ2-1|few|NA|TRBV19
CASRPQEPSYNEQFF
TGTGCCAGTCGCCCCCAGGAACCCTCCTACAATGAGCAGTTCTTC
>TRBJ1-5|many|NA|TRBV24-1
CATAGRDNQPQHF
TGTGCCACCGCCGGACGGGACAATCAGCCCCAGCATTTT
>TRBJ2-2|NA|NA|TRBV3-1
CASSYATGELFF
TGTGCCAGCAGCTACGCGACCGGGGAGCTGTTTTTT
>TRBJ2-3|many|TRBD2|TRBV6-1
CASKGGLAGTDTQYF
TGTGCCTCAAAGGGGGGACTAGCAGGCACAGATACGCAGTATTTT
>TRBJ2-2|NA|TRBD1|TRBV7-9
CATPGTGSNTGELFF
TGTGCCACCCCTGGGACAGGGAGTAACACCGGGGAGCTGTTTTTT
>TRBJ2-1|few|TRBD2|TRBV4-2
CASSQVMPSGRYNEQFF
TGTGCCAGCAGCCAAGTAATGCCTAGCGGGAGGTACAATGAGCAGTTCTTC
>TRBJ2-6|NA|NA|TRBV5-4
CASSLGGLPSGANVLTF
TGTGCCAGCAGCTTGGGGGGGCTGCCCTCTGGGGCCAACGTCCTGACTTTC
>TRBJ1-5|many|NA|TRBV2
CASSSRESQPQHF
TGTGCCAGCAGTTCCAGGGAGAGTCAGCCCCAGCATTTT
>TRBJ2-1|NA|TRBD2|TRBV5-4
CASSSRMGGRGASSYNEQFF
TGTGCCAGCAGCTCCAGAATGGGCGGGAGAGGCGCTAGCTCCTACAATGAGCAGTTCTTC
>TRBJ2-2|many|TRBD2|TRBV25-1
CASSSPPGGTSGRNTGELFF
TGTGCCAGCAGTTCTCCACCGGGAGGGACTAGCGGGAGAAACACCGGGGAGCTGTTTTTT
>TRBJ2-3|many|TRBD2|TRBV12-3/TRBV12-4
CASSPSGRADTQYF
TGTGCCAGCAGTCCTAGCGGGAGGGCGGATACGCAGTATTTT
>TRBJ2-5|NA|NA|TRBV7-6
CASSFGGSRTQYF
TGTGCCAGCAGCTTTGGGGGATCACGGACCCAGTACTTC
>TRBJ2-3|NA|TRBD2|TRBV18
CASSGTRCTDTQYF
TGTGCCAGCTCCGGGACTAGATGCACAGATACGCAGTATTTT